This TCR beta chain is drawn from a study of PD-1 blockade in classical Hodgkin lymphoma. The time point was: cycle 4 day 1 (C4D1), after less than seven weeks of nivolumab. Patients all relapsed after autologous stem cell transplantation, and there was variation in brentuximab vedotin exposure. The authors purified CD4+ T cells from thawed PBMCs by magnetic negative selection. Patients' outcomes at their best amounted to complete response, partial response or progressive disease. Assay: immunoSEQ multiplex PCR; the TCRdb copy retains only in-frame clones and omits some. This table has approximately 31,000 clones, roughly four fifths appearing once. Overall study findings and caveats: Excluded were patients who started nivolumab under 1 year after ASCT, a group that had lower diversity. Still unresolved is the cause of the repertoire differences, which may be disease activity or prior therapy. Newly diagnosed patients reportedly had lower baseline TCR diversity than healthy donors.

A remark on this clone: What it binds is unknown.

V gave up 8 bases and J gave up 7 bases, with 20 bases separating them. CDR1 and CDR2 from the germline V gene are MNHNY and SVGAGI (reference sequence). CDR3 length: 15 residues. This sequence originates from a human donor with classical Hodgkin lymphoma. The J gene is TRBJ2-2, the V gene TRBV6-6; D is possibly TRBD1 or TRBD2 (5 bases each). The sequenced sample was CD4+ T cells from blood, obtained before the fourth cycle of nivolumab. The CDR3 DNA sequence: TGTGCCAGCCATCGTAGAGGGGATTTGGGCGGGGAGCTGTTTTTT. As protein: CASHRRGDLGGELFF.